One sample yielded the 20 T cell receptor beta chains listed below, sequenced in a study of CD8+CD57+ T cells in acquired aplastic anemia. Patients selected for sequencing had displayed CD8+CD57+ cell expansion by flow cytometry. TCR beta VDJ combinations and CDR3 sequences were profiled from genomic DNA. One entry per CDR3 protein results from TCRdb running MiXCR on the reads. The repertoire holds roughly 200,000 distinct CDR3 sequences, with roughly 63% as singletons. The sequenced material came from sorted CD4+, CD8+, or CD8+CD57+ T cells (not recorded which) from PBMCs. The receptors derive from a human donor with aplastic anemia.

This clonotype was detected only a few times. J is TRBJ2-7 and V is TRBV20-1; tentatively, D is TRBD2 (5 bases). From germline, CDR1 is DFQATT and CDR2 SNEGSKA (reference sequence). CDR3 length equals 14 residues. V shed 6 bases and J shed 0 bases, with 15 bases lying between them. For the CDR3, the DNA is TGCAGTGCCAGCGCGCGGGTGAGCTCCTACGAGCAGTACTTC. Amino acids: CSASARVSSYEQYF.

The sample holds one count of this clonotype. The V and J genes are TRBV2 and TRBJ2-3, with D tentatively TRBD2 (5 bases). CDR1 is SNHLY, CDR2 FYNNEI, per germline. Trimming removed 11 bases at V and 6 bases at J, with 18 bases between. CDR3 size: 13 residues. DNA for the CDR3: TGTGCCGGGAGTAGGATTAACTTGGATACGCAGTATTTT. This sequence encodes CAGSRINLDTQYF.

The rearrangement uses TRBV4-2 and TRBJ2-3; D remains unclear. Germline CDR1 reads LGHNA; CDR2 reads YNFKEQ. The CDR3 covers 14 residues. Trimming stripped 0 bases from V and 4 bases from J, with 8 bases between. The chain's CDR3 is CASSQDRVADTQYF. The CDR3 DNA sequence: TGTGCCAGCAGCCAAGATCGAGTGGCAGATACGCAGTATTTT.

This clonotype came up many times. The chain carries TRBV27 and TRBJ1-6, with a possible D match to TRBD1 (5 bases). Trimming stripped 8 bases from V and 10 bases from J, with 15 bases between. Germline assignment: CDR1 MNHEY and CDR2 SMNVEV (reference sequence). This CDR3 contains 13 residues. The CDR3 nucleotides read TGTGCCAGCGCCCAGCAGGGAAGGTCACCCCTCCACTTT. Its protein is CASAQQGRSPLHF.

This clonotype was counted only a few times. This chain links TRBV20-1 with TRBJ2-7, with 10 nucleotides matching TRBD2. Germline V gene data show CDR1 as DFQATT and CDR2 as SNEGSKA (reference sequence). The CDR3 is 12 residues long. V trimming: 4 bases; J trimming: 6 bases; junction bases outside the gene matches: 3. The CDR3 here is CSATRTSGEQYF. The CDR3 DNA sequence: TGCAGTGCTACAAGGACTAGCGGCGAGCAGTACTTC.

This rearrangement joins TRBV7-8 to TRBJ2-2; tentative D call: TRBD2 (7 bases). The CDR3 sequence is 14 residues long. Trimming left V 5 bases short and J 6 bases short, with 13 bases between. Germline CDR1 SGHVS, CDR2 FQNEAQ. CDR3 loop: CASSRGGAPGELFF. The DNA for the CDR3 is TGTGCCAGCAGCCGAGGGGGGGCCCCCGGGGAGCTGTTTTTT.

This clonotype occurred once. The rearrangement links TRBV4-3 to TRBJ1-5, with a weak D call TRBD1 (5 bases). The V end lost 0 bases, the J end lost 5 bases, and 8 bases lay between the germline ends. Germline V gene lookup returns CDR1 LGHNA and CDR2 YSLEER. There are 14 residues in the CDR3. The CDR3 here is CASSQDLGDQPQHF. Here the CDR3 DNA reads TGCGCCAGCAGCCAAGATCTAGGGGATCAGCCCCAGCATTTT.

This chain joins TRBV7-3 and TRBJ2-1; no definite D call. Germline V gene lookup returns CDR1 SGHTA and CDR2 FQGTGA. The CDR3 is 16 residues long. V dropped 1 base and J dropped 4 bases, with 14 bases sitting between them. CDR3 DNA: TGTGCCAGCAGCTTAATGCCCTCGCCGGATTACAATGAGCAGTTCTTC. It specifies CASSLMPSPDYNEQFF.

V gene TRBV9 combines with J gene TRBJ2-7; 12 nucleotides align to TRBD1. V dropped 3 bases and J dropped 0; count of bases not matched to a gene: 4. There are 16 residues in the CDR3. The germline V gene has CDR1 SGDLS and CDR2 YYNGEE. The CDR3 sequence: CASSGPGQGASYEQYF. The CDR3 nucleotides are TGTGCCAGCAGCGGCCCGGGACAGGGGGCCTCCTACGAGCAGTACTTC.

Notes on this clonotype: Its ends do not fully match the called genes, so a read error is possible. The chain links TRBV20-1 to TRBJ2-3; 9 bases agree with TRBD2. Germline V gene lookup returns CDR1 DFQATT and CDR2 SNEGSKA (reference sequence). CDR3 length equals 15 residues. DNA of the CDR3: TGCAGTGCTAGGAGGGGACTAGCCCGACCAGATACGCAGTACTTT. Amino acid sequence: CSARRGLARPDTQYF.

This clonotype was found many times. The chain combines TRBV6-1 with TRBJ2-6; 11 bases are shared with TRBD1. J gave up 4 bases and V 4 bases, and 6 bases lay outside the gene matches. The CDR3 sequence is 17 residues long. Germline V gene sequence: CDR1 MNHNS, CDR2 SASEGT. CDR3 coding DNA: TGTGCCAGCAGTGCGGGACAGGGGGTATGGGGGGCCAACGTCCTGACTTTC. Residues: CASSAGQGVWGANVLTF.

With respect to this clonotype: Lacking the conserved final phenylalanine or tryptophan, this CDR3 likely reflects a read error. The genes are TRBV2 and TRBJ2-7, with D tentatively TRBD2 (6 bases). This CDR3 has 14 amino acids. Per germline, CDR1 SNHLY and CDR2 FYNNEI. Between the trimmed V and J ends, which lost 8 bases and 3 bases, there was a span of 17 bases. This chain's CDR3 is CASGAKRADYEQYL. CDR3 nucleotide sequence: TGTGCCAGCGGTGCTAAGCGGGCCGACTACGAGCAGTACCTC.

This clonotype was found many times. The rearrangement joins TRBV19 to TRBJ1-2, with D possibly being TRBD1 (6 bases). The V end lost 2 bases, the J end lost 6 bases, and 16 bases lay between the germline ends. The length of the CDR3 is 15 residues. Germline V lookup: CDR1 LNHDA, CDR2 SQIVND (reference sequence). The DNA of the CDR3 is TGTGCCAGTAGTATAATCGACAGGCCCCGGGATGGCTACACCTTC. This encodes CASSIIDRPRDGYTF.

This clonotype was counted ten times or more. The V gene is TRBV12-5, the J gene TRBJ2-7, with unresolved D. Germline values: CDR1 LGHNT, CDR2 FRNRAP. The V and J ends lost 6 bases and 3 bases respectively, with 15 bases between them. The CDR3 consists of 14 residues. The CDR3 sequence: CASGPQNSGYEQYF. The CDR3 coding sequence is TGTGCTAGTGGCCCACAGAATTCGGGCTACGAGCAGTACTTC.

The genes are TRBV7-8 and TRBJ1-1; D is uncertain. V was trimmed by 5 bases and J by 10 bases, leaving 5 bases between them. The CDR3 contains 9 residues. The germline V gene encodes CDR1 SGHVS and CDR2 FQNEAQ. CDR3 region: CASSPGAFF. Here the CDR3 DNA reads TGTGCCAGCAGCCCTGGAGCTTTCTTT. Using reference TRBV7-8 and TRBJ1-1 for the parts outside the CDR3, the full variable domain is GAGVSQSPRYKVAKRGQDVALRCDPISGHVSLFWYQQALGQGPEFLTYFQNEAQLDKSGLPSDRFFAERPEGSVSTLKIQRTQQEDSAVYLCASSPGAFFGQGTRLTVV.

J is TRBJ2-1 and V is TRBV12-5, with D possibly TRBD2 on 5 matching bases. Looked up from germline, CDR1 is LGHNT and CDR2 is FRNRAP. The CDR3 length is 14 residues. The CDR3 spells CASSVEGLQDEQFF. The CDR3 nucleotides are TGTGCCAGCAGCGTAGAGGGCCTCCAGGACGAGCAGTTCTTC.

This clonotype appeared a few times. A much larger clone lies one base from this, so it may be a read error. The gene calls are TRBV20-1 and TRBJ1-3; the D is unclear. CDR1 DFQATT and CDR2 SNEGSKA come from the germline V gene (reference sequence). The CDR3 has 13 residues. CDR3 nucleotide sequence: TGCAGTGCTAGAGTGGGCCTCGGAAACGCCATATATTTT. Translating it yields CSARVGLGNAIYF.

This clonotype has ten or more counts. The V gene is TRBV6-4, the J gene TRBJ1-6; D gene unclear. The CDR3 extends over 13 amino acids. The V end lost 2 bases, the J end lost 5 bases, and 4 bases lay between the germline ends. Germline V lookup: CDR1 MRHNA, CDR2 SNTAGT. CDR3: CASSDRDNSPLHF. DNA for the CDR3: TGTGCCAGCAGTGACAGGGATAATTCACCCCTCCACTTT.

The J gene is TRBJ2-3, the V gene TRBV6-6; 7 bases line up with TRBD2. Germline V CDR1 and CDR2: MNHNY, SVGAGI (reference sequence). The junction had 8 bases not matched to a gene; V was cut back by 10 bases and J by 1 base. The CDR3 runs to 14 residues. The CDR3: CATGRGGGTDTQYF. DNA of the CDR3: TGTGCCACCGGAAGGGGAGGGGGCACAGATACGCAGTATTTT.

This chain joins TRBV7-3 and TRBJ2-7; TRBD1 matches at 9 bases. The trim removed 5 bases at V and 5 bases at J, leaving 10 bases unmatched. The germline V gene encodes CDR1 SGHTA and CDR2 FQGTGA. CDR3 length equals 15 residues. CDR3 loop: CASSILGQGSHEQYF. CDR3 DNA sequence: TGTGCCAGCAGCATTCTGGGACAGGGTTCGCACGAGCAGTACTTC.